The 28 T cell receptor beta chains below all came from one sample that was sequenced in a study of human T cells and chemical hapten exposure. As to time point: patch test 1, 2 weeks after DPC sensitization. Stated treatment: therapeutic diphenylcyclopropenone sensitization with weekly scalp DPC. One entry per CDR3 protein results from TCRdb running MiXCR on the RACE reads. The table lists about 340,000 distinct CDR3 sequences, around 7% of them singletons. Here the sequenced sample was whole blood, taken in connection with sensitization to the hapten diphenylcyclopropenone (DPC). Every receptor here comes from a woman aged 18-35 years with alopecia areata. Some clones in this sample may be carry-over from other donors' samples.

This clonotype showed up many times. This sequence joins TRBV11-2 and TRBJ2-7, with 7 nucleotides matching TRBD2. The ends lost 5 bases at V and 2 bases at J; junction bases unmatched: 15. The CDR3 totals 17 residues. Germline-derived CDR1 and CDR2 are SGHAT and FQNNGV. The CDR3 nucleotides read TGTGCCAGCAGCCCTAAGCGGGGTCCGGCCGAAACCTACGAGCAGTACTTC. Encoded protein: CASSPKRGPAETYEQYF.

There are many counts of this clonotype. J is TRBJ2-3 and V is TRBV6-2 or TRBV6-3; TRBD2 matches 10 bases. The CDR3 is 19 residues long. V was pared by 0 bases and J by 5 bases, with 14 bases of the junction left unmatched. Germline CDR1 reads MNHEY; CDR2 reads SVGEGT. Here the CDR3 reads CASSYSTSGLAGAQDTQYF. The DNA of the CDR3 is TGTGCCAGCAGTTACTCGACTTCAGGCCTAGCGGGGGCTCAAGATACGCAGTATTTT.

This clonotype was observed many times. The chain combines TRBV7-3 with TRBJ2-2; D gene uncertain. This CDR3 has 13 residues. V was trimmed by 5 bases and J by 5 bases, leaving 9 bases between them. Germline values: CDR1 SGHTA, CDR2 FQGTGA. CDR3 bases: TGTGCCAGCAGCACCATAGGGACCGGGGAGCTGTTTTTT. This gives the protein CASSTIGTGELFF.

This clonotype was recorded at least ten times. The chain uses TRBV29-1 and TRBJ2-6; D tentatively fits TRBD1 or TRBD2 (6 bases each). The CDR3 totals 19 residues. V lost 0 bases to trimming and J lost 0 bases, with 18 bases between them. Germline lookup yields CDR1 SQVTM and CDR2 ANQGSEA. This CDR3 reads CSVEDPGGQSNSGANVLTF. The CDR3 nucleotides read TGCAGCGTTGAAGATCCCGGGGGCCAAAGTAACTCTGGGGCCAACGTCCTGACTTTC.

The V and J genes are TRBV10-2 and TRBJ1-1; D gene unclear. Germline loops: CDR1 WSHSY, CDR2 SAAADI. The CDR3 runs 12 residues. V lost 2 bases, J lost 8 bases, and 9 bases lay in between. The CDR3 nucleotides read TGCGCCAGCAGTGAGGGCAGCTTGGAAGCTTTCTTT. Its translation is CASSEGSLEAFF.

The V gene is TRBV5-1, the J gene TRBJ2-7, with 9 bases fitting TRBD2. The CDR3 is 15 amino acids. Unmatched junction bases numbered 13, after V lost 7 bases and J lost 5 bases. Per the germline V gene, CDR1 is SGHRS and CDR2 is YFSETQ. The DNA of the CDR3 is TGCGCCAGCGGGAATAGCTCCGCGGGGGGGGACGAGCAGTACTTC. Protein product: CASGNSSAGGDEQYF.

V is TRBV6-2 or TRBV6-3 and J is TRBJ2-3; 7 bases match TRBD1. Germline V gene data show CDR1 as MNHEY and CDR2 as SVGEGT. Losses at the gene ends were 2 bases for V and 5 bases for J; bases not matched to a gene: 10. The CDR3 sequence is 16 residues long. The CDR3 coding sequence is TGTGCCAGCAGTTACCGGGGACAGCCCGCGGTAGATACGCAGTATTTT. Encoded protein: CASSYRGQPAVDTQYF.

In its sample, this clonotype was seen many times. The gene calls are TRBV4-2 and TRBJ2-3, with D perhaps TRBD2 (6 bases). This CDR3 contains 14 residues. V lost 10 bases to trimming and J lost 1 base, with 15 bases between them. Germline V gene sequence: CDR1 LGHNA, CDR2 YNFKEQ. The CDR3 DNA reads TGTGCCACCGGACGCGGGGCCGGCACAGATACGCAGTATTTT. Its translation: CATGRGAGTDTQYF.

Only a few counts were recorded for this clonotype. The rearrangement links TRBV27 to TRBJ1-3; no firm D call. CDR3 size: 15 residues. CDR1 MNHEY and CDR2 SMNVEV come from the germline V gene (reference sequence). V was clipped by 4 bases and J by 1 base, with 11 bases between them. DNA of the CDR3: TGTGCCAGCAGTTCCCACATCGAGTCTGGAAACACCATATATTTT. Its translation: CASSSHIESGNTIYF.

The CDR3 bases are TGTGCCAGCAGTAACAGGGGCGGCTACACCTTC. It encodes CASSNRGGYTF. This chain links TRBV6-1 with TRBJ1-2, with 7 bases lining up with TRBD1. The CDR3 covers 11 residues. Germline V CDR1 and CDR2: MNHNS, SASEGT. Germline trimming cut 5 bases from V and 8 bases from J; bases unmatched to any gene: 2.

This clonotype was counted many times. The V and J genes are TRBV10-3 and TRBJ2-3; possible D gene TRBD2, 6 bases. Per germline, CDR1 ENHRY and CDR2 SYGVKD. The CDR3 covers 12 residues. V lost 2 bases and J lost 6, with 6 bases in between. The CDR3 nucleotides read TGTGCCATCAGTGAGGGGGGGGATACGCAGTATTTT. Translating it yields CAISEGGDTQYF.

This rearrangement joins TRBV4-2 to TRBJ2-3, with 14 bases fitting TRBD2. The CDR3 consists of 18 residues. In germline, CDR1 is LGHNA, CDR2 YNFKEQ. V trimming: 3 bases; J trimming: 2 bases; junction bases outside the gene matches: 7. The CDR3: CASSQGLAGEGVTDTQYF. The CDR3 DNA follows: TGTGCCAGCAGCCAGGGACTAGCGGGGGAAGGTGTCACAGATACGCAGTATTTT.

This clonotype was observed a few times. The rearrangement joins TRBV3-1 to TRBJ1-5, with TRBD1 as a possible D gene (5 bases). Trimming cost V 9 bases and J 2 bases, with 14 bases left between them. The CDR3 spans 14 residues. Germline values: CDR1 LGHDT, CDR2 YNNKEL (reference sequence). The CDR3 sequence: CASNLGTGNQPQHF. DNA for the CDR3: TGTGCCAGTAATTTAGGGACCGGCAATCAGCCCCAGCATTTT.

This clonotype was counted at least ten times. The genes are TRBV12-3 or TRBV12-4 and TRBJ1-5, with D maybe TRBD1 (5 bases). With 4 bases removed from V and 3 bases from J, the gap between germline ends came to 10 bases. The CDR3 contains 14 residues. The CDR3 sequence is CASSSQGLNQPQHF. The CDR3 bases are TGTGCCAGCAGTTCGCAGGGACTCAATCAGCCCCAGCATTTT.

This clonotype appeared many times. This chain joins TRBV10-3 and TRBJ2-6; the D gene is possibly TRBD1 (6 bases). V dropped 5 bases and J dropped 4 bases, with 9 bases sitting between them. This CDR3 is built from 14 residues. Looked up from germline, CDR1 is ENHRY and CDR2 is SYGVKD. The CDR3 DNA is TGTGCCATCAGTACAGGGACCGGGGCCAACGTCCTGACTTTC. Protein product: CAISTGTGANVLTF.

This clonotype was detected only a few times. The chain combines TRBV12-3 or TRBV12-4 with TRBJ2-4; no clear D gene. The CDR3 length is 15 residues. Trimming cost V 2 bases and J 0 bases, with 8 bases left between them. This CDR3 reads CASSLTLTAKNIQYF. For the CDR3, the DNA is TGTGCCAGCAGTTTAACTTTGACAGCCAAAAACATTCAGTACTTC.

This clonotype has only a few counts. Here the CDR3 reads CASSFAGIPADTQYF. The CDR3 DNA reads TGTGCCAGCAGTTTTGCAGGGATCCCCGCAGATACGCAGTATTTT. The rearrangement uses TRBV3-1 and TRBJ2-3; D possibly corresponds to TRBD1 (5 bases). This CDR3 is built from 15 residues. Trimming pared 6 bases from V and 4 bases from J, leaving 17 bases between. The germline CDR1 and CDR2 sequences are LGHDT and YNNKEL (reference sequence).

V gene TRBV20-1 combines with J gene TRBJ2-1; the D is unclear. Between the trimmed V and J ends, which lost 6 bases and 3 bases, there was a span of 9 bases. CDR1 and CDR2 from the germline V gene are DFQATT and SNEGSKA (reference sequence). This CDR3 has 12 residues. CDR3 DNA: TGCAGTGCAGAACAGAGCTACAATGAGCAGTTCTTC. Translation: CSAEQSYNEQFF.

The J gene is TRBJ2-7, the V gene TRBV4-3; a possible D gene is TRBD1 (5 bases). This CDR3 spans 15 amino acids. Trimming left V 1 base short and J 1 base short, with 11 bases between. The germline V gene has CDR1 LGHNA and CDR2 YSLEER. CDR3 residues: CASSQGRGVSYEQYF. CDR3 DNA sequence: TGCGCCAGCAGCCAAGGAAGGGGTGTTTCCTACGAGCAGTACTTC.

This clonotype was counted ten times or more. The V and J genes are TRBV7-9 and TRBJ1-5; no clear D gene. This CDR3 comprises 11 residues. The germline gives CDR1 SEHNR, CDR2 FQNEAQ (reference sequence). V lost 4 bases and J 9 bases, leaving 7 bases between the germline ends. CDR3 amino acids: CASSSSGPQHF. CDR3 sequence (DNA): TGTGCCAGCAGCTCCTCAGGGCCCCAGCATTTT.

This clonotype was counted only a few times. V and J are TRBV9 and TRBJ2-7, with D tentatively TRBD2 (7 bases). The CDR3 length is 14 residues. Germline CDR1 reads SGDLS; CDR2 reads YYNGEE. V was trimmed by 2 bases and J by 4 bases, leaving 13 bases between them. In DNA form, the CDR3 reads TGTGCCAGCAGCGTTGGGGGGGCCGGATACGAGCAGTACTTC. Protein: CASSVGGAGYEQYF.

J is TRBJ2-7 and V is TRBV28, with a possible D match to TRBD1 (6 bases). Trimming took off 9 bases at V and 0 bases at J, with 9 bases between the two ends. Germline CDR1 and CDR2: MDHEN and SYDVKM. CDR3 length: 12 residues. The DNA for the CDR3 is TGTGCCAGAACAGGGAGCTCCTACGAGCAGTACTTC. As protein: CARTGSSYEQYF.

This clonotype turned up a few times. The rearrangement links TRBV4-3 to TRBJ2-3; D unresolved. The germline V and J ends were trimmed by 3 bases and 6 bases, with 16 bases remaining between them. Germline CDR1 reads LGHNA; CDR2 reads YSLEER. The length of the CDR3 is 15 residues. Here the CDR3 reads CASSQEASTGDTQYF. The CDR3 region has the DNA TGCGCCAGCAGCCAGGAAGCTTCCACGGGCGATACGCAGTATTTT.

V gene TRBV6-1 combines with J gene TRBJ1-1, with D perhaps matching TRBD1 (6 bases). V was trimmed by 2 bases and J by 3 bases, leaving 13 bases between them. This CDR3 has 15 amino acids. Germline V gives CDR1 MNHNS, CDR2 SASEGT. In DNA form, the CDR3 reads TGTGCCAGCAGTGAACAGGGGCCCTGGTACACTGAAGCTTTCTTT. Protein: CASSEQGPWYTEAFF.

The chain joins TRBV24-1 to TRBJ1-3, with D maybe TRBD1 (5 bases). V was cut by 10 bases and J by 1 base, with 10 bases left in between. Germline V gene sequence: CDR1 KGHDR, CDR2 SFDVKD. The CDR3 extends over 13 amino acids. The CDR3 sequence: CATSGASGNTIYF. CDR3 nucleotides: TGTGCCACGTCCGGGGCTTCTGGAAACACCATATATTTT.

This clonotype was counted at least ten times. DNA of the CDR3: TGTGCCAGCAGCCAAGATTCGGGTAATTCACCCCTCCACTTT. Translated: CASSQDSGNSPLHF. This rearrangement joins TRBV4-2 to TRBJ1-6; D not certain. The germline V gene has CDR1 LGHNA and CDR2 YNFKEQ. This CDR3 is 14 amino acids long. Trimming pared 0 bases from V and 6 bases from J, leaving 6 bases between.

The sample holds many counts of this clonotype. The chain combines TRBV7-2 with TRBJ2-5; D remains unclear. The CDR3 runs to 13 residues. The germline V gene encodes CDR1 SGHTA and CDR2 FQGNSA. Trimming stripped 3 bases from V and 3 bases from J, with 8 bases between. Here the CDR3 reads CASSFNTKETQYF. Written as DNA, the CDR3 is TGTGCCAGCAGCTTTAACACCAAAGAGACCCAGTACTTC.

The V call is TRBV28, the J call TRBJ1-5; D remains unclear. The V and J ends lost 3 bases and 7 bases respectively, with 16 bases between them. Germline loops: CDR1 MDHEN, CDR2 SYDVKM. The CDR3 runs to 15 residues. The DNA for the CDR3 is TGTGCCAGCAGTTTTCGCCCGGGGTTGCGGCAGCCCCAGCATTTT. It yields the protein CASSFRPGLRQPQHF.